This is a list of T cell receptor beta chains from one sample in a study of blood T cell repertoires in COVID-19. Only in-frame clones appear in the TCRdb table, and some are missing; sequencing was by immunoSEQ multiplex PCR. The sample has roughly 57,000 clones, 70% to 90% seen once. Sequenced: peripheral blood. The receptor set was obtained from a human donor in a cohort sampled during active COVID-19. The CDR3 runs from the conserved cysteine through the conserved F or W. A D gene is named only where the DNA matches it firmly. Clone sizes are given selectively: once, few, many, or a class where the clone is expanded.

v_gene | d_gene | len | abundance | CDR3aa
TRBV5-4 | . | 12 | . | CASSQNNSPLHF
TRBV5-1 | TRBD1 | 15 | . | CASSQGQGVYYGYTF
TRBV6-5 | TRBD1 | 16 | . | CASSYSRIQGADGYTF
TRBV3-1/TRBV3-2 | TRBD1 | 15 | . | CASSPRTGRDTEAFF
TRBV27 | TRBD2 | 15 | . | CASSPLQGGTGELFF
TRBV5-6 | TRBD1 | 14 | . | CASSLGGQGYEQYF
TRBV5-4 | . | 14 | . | CASSLMDSEETQYF
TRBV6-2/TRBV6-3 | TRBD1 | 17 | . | CASSDRRDSLNNSPLHF
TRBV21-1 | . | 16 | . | CASSIQGKRSNQPQHF
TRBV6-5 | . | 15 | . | CASRLWGGQQETQYF
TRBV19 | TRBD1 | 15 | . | CASSSPGQVSYEQYF
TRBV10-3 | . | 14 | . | CAISEGGNQETQYF
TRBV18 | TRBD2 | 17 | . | CASSPPPDTAGAETQYF
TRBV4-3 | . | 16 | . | CASSPKRRGDVYTIYF
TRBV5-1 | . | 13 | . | CASSPDGTYEQYF
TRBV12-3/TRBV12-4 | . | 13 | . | CASSLPGEETQYF
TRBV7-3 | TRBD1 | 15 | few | CASSQNDRDNSPLHF
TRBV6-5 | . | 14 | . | CASKVEVFNQPQHF
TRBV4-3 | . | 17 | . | CASSQDTGSSYNSPLHF
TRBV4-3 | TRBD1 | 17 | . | CASSQGVGTGGDYGYTF
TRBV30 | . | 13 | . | CAWNFGGHYEQYF
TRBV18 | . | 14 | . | CASSPQGVGQPQHF
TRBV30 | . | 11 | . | CAWSFESGYTF
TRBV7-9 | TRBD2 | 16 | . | CASNPRGDFSTDTQYF
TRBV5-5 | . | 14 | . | CASSLAGSPGELFF
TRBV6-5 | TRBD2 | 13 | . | CASRAGGADTQYF
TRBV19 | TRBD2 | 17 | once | CASRSPSGMLGPDTQYF
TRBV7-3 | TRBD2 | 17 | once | CASSSKGSGGAVDTQYF
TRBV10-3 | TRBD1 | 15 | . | CAISFGQGVGTEAFF
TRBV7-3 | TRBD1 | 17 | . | CASSLGWGQTNTGELFF
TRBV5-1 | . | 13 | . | CASARGAGETQYF
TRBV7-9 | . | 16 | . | CASSIVPNSGANVLTF
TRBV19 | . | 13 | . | CASSIAWGVEAFF
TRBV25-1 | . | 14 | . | CASIDAGTFTEAFF
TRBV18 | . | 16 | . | CASSGQFSSYNSPLHF
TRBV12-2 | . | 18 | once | CASRPRQDRGRVNQPQHF
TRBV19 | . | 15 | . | CASSFGGGGTDTQYF
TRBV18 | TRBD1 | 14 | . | CASSPDRGNYGYTF
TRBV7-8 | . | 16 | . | CASSLEWRQINSPLHF
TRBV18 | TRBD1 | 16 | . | CASSPLLGGRGYEQYF
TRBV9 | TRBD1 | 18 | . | CASSVALRQGATTDTQYF
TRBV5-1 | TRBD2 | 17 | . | CASSLAPQREWADTQYF
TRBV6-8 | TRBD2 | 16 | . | CASIGLAGGPVDTQYF
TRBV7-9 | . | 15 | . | CASSLAAGGAQPQHF
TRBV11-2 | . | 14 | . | CASRPQQTGYGYTF
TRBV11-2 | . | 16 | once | CASSLGQRLNTGELFF
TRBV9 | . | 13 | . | CASSRRGFGEQFF
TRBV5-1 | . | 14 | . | CASSFQGSQETQYF
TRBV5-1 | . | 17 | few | CASSLNPEVGPGYEQYF
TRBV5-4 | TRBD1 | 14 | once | CASSRDSSNYGYTF
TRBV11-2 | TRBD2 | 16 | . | CASSLGQRGPYNEQFF
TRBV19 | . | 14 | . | CASSIARTRAEQYF
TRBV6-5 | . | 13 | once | CASTRTVSGELFF